The clone carrying this T cell receptor beta chain showed up just a few times. The antigen remains undetermined. Its ends do not fully match the called genes, so a read error is possible. This sample is part of a study of T cell repertoires in cytomegalovirus infection. At the level of the study: The study used recently identified HLA-C-restricted and well-studied HLA-B-restricted CMV epitopes. CMV infection together with matching HLA type was indicated by public TCR beta signatures. Notes on the study in general: There were HLA-C-restricted CMV-specific TCR beta clonotypes dominating the ex vivo response.

MiXCR, run by TCRdb on the reads, gives a single entry per CDR3 protein. This sample has fewer than 900,000 distinct CDR3 sequences, with about 27% found just once. The clonotype comes from a human donor in good health (CMV status not recorded). Some clones in this sample may be carry-over from other donors' samples. Sequencing was performed on cultured CD8+ T cells from PBMCs, taken from culture after CMV antigen stimulation.

The CDR3 bases are TGTGCCAGCACTTTACATGACAGTGAACAGCCCCAGCATTTT. Encoded protein: CASTLHDSEQPQHF. This chain connects TRBV12-3 or TRBV12-4 to TRBJ1-5; tentative D call: TRBD1 (5 bases). The CDR3 is 14 residues long.